The subject of this entry is one T cell receptor (beta chain). Its antigen is undetermined. Its ends do not fully match the called genes, so a read error is possible. This CDR3 comprises 17 residues. CDR1 is MRHNA, CDR2 SNTAGT, per germline. CAS ≥3, NOSPECS ≥4, moderate-to-severe activity and duration under 3 months marked donors with ophthalmopathy. Diagnoses were established from clinical symptoms, serum thyroxine, TRAb, thyroid ultrasound and orbital computed tomography. Researchers took RNA transcripts and amplified TCR beta CDR3 regions from them. The first round was an RT-PCR with HTBI primers, and the second round was a multiplex PCR. TCRdb re-called the multiplex PCR reads through MiXCR, storing one row per CDR3 protein. The sample contains about 660,000 distinct CDR3 sequences, about two fifths of which appear only once. This entry belongs to a study of Graves' ophthalmopathy and Graves' hyperthyroidism.

General study results and limits: In separating ophthalmopathy from stable hyperthyroidism, a 13-signature model achieved roughly 90% sensitivity and approximately 80% specificity.

The V call is TRBV6-4, the J call TRBJ1-2; 9 bases align to TRBD1. This sequence was found in an adult man with Graves' ophthalmopathy. The sample comprised peripheral blood. The CDR3 spells CASSDANRDRVLYGYAF. The CDR3, as DNA: TGTGCCAGCAGTGATGCCAACCGGGACAGGGTACTTTATGGCTACGCCTTC.